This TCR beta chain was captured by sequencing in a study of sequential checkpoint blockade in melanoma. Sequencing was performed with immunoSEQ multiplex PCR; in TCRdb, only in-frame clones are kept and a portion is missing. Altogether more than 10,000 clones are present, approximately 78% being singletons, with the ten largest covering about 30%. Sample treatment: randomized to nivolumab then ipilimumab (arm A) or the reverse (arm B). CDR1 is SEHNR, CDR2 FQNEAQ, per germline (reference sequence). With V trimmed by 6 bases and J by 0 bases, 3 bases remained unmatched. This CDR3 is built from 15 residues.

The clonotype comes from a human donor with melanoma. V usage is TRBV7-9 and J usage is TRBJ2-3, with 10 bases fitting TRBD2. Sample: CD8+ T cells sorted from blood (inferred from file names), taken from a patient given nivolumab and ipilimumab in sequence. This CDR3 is CASRRAGGSTDTQYF. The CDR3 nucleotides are TGTGCCAGCAGGCGAGCGGGAGGGAGCACAGATACGCAGTATTTT.